Sequencing of this TCR beta chain was carried out in a study of blood T cell repertoires in COVID-19. Study at large: Samples came from the United States, Italy and Spain, spanning acute and convalescent COVID-19. PBMCs, B-cell-depleted T cells, or T cells were the source of the cDNA or gDNA that made up the material.

A Seattle source enrolled patients during active infection and followed them longitudinally. Original methodology: Nucleated cell number was recorded as an estimate derived from reference gene primer amplification. TCRdb's table, derived via immunoSEQ multiplex PCR, lists solely in-frame clones and lacks some. V, J and clone size derive from that table, while D and trimming were established from the DNA sequence. The sample gives about 180,000 clones, about 81% of which show up once; 10% to 15% is in the top ten. Looked up from germline, CDR1 is KGHSH and CDR2 is LQKENI. The CDR3 is made up of 14 amino acids. Trimming stripped 1 base from V and 8 bases from J, with 11 bases between.

The V and J genes are TRBV18 and TRBJ1-4; D gene uncertain. Sequencing was carried out using peripheral blood. This TCR derives from a woman older than 75 with COVID-19, enrolled during active disease. The CDR3 nucleotides read TGTGCCAGCTCACCACTGGGAGACGGAGAAAAACTGTTTTTT. It encodes CASSPLGDGEKLFF.